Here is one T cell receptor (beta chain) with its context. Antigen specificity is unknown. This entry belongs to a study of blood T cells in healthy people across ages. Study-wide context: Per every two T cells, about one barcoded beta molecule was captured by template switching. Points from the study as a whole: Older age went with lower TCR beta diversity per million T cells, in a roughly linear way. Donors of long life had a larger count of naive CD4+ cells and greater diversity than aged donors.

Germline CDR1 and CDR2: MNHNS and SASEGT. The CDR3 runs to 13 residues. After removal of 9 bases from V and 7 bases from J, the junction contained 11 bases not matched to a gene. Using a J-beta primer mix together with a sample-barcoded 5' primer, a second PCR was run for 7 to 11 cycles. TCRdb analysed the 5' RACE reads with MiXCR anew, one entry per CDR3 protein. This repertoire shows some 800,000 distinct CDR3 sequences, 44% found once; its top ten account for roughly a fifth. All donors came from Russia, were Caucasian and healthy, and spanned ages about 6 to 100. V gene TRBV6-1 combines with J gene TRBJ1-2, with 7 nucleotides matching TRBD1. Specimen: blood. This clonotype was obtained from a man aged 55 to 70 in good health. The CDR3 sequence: CASLEGATGGYTF. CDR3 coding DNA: TGTGCCAGTTTGGAGGGGGCGACTGGTGGCTACACCTTC.